This T cell receptor beta chain appears in the sequencing data of a study of blood T cell repertoires in COVID-19. The ends lost 6 bases at V and 5 bases at J; junction bases unmatched: 10. CDR1 is MNHEY, CDR2 SVGAGI, per germline. The length of the CDR3 is 15 residues. This clone occurred a few times. Assay used: immunoSEQ multiplex PCR; TCRdb lists only in-frame clones, some missing. The sample carries 200,000 to 300,000 clones, 75% to 90% recorded once. V usage is TRBV6-5 and J usage is TRBJ2-1; 7 positions agree with TRBD1. This sequence was found in a woman aged 35 to 49 with acute or convalescent COVID-19. Material for sequencing was peripheral blood. The CDR3 DNA is TGTGCCAGCAGCATTGGACAGGTCAGCAACAATGAGCAGTTCTTC. Amino acid sequence: CASSIGQVSNNEQFF.